This T cell receptor (beta chain) was captured in a study of T cells in localized non-small cell lung cancer. Study observations and caveats: Clonality peaked in uninvolved adjacent lung rather than tumor. Sequencing was limited to one tumor region, leaving the possibility of heterogeneity open.

Method: immunoSEQ multiplex PCR; TCRdb's copy keeps in-frame clones and lacks some. The sample lists some 37,000 clones; approximately 86% were seen once. This clone came up a few times. Its antigen is not known. Germline CDR1 is MNHEY and CDR2 is SMNVEV (reference sequence). Trimming stripped 6 bases from V and 6 bases from J, with 11 bases between. The CDR3 spans 12 residues. The specimen comprised peripheral blood, sampled before any cancer treatment. The receptor's source is a man aged 18 to 50 with stage I lung adenocarcinoma. The chain recombines TRBV27 with TRBJ1-2; D is possibly TRBD1 (5 bases). CDR3 DNA sequence: TGTGCCAGCAGGGACCCGGGGGATGGCTACACCTTC. Translation: CASRDPGDGYTF.